The rows below give T cell receptor beta chains drawn from one sample of a study of cytomegalovirus exposure and HLA in healthy donors. Measured with immunoSEQ multiplex PCR; TCRdb has only the in-frame clones, and not every one. The data hold some 190,000 clones, with 78% observed a single time. The specimen was PBMCs. All receptors come from a woman aged 25 to 39 in good health and CMV-seropositive. Both conserved end residues are part of each CDR3. Each record gives: V gene, J gene, clone size, D gene, CDR3 protein, CDR3 DNA. The D gene is left open where the match is weak. Only part of the rows carry a size: once, few, many, or a class if the clone is expanded.

V: TRBV6-6
J: TRBJ2-7
size: -
D: -
CDR3: CASSYEDSSYEQYF
DNA: TGTGCCAGCAGTTATGAGGACAGTTCCTACGAGCAGTACTTC

V: TRBV19
J: TRBJ1-2
size: few
D: -
CDR3: CASTPPGHYGYTF
DNA: TGTGCCAGTACCCCGCCTGGGCACTATGGCTACACCTTC

V: TRBV11-2
J: TRBJ2-5
size: -
D: -
CDR3: CASSLMGGGRETQYF
DNA: TGTGCCAGCAGCTTAATGGGCGGGGGCCGGGAGACCCAGTACTTC

V: TRBV7-8
J: TRBJ2-7
size: -
D: -
CDR3: CASSSQVSGRSWYEQYF
DNA: TGTGCCAGCAGCTCACAGGTGTCGGGGAGGAGCTGGTACGAGCAGTACTTC

V: TRBV6-6
J: TRBJ1-2
size: -
D: -
CDR3: CASSYLQGGYTF
DNA: TGTGCCAGCAGTTACCTGCAGGGGGGCTACACCTTC

V: TRBV19
J: TRBJ1-4
size: -
D: TRBD1
CDR3: CASSRTGANEKLFF
DNA: TGTGCCAGTAGCAGGACAGGGGCTAATGAAAAACTGTTTTTT

V: TRBV5-5
J: TRBJ1-1
size: -
D: TRBD1
CDR3: CASSTTGFLVNTEAFF
DNA: TGTGCCAGCAGCACGACAGGGTTTTTGGTGAACACTGAAGCTTTCTTT

V: TRBV6-5
J: TRBJ2-7
size: -
D: -
CDR3: CASSYSTGTIYEQYF
DNA: TGTGCCAGCAGTTACTCGACGGGAACGATCTACGAGCAGTACTTC

V: TRBV14
J: TRBJ1-4
size: -
D: TRBD1
CDR3: CASKTRSTTGSGEKLFF
DNA: TGTGCCAGCAAGACCCGAAGCACGACAGGGTCGGGGGAAAAACTGTTTTTT

V: TRBV5-5
J: TRBJ1-2
size: -
D: -
CDR3: CASTIASGYYGYTF
DNA: TGTGCCAGCACCATTGCGTCGGGATACTATGGCTACACCTTC

V: TRBV5-4
J: TRBJ2-2
size: -
D: TRBD1
CDR3: CASSLAETGLNTGELFF
DNA: TGTGCCAGCAGCTTGGCCGAGACAGGGCTGAACACCGGGGAGCTGTTTTTT

V: TRBV7-2
J: TRBJ1-5
size: -
D: TRBD1
CDR3: CASSLEQGADNQPQHF
DNA: TGTGCCAGCAGCTTAGAACAGGGGGCGGATAATCAGCCCCAGCATTTT

V: TRBV6-1
J: TRBJ2-1
size: -
D: -
CDR3: CASITGSPGNEQFF
DNA: TGTGCCAGCATCACGGGGTCTCCGGGTAATGAGCAGTTCTTC

V: TRBV6-5
J: TRBJ2-7
size: few
D: TRBD2
CDR3: CASSWGTSGKGEQYF
DNA: TGTGCCAGCAGTTGGGGGACTAGCGGGAAAGGCGAGCAGTACTTC

V: TRBV28
J: TRBJ1-5
size: -
D: TRBD1
CDR3: CASSVIQGFGNQPQHF
DNA: TGTGCCAGCAGTGTTATACAGGGGTTTGGCAATCAGCCCCAGCATTTT

V: TRBV7-6
J: TRBJ2-2
size: -
D: TRBD2
CDR3: CASSIIAGMTGELFF
DNA: TGTGCCAGCAGCATTATAGCGGGAATGACCGGGGAGCTGTTTTTT

V: TRBV27
J: TRBJ2-3
size: -
D: TRBD1
CDR3: CASTGTDLTDTQYF
DNA: TGTGCCAGCACCGGGACAGACCTAACAGATACGCAGTATTTT

V: TRBV9
J: TRBJ2-1
size: -
D: TRBD1
CDR3: CASSGQGVVYNEQFF
DNA: TGTGCCAGCAGCGGACAGGGAGTTGTCTACAATGAGCAGTTCTTC

V: TRBV28
J: TRBJ1-1
size: -
D: TRBD1
CDR3: CASGRTGWTEAFF
DNA: TGTGCCAGCGGCCGGACAGGGTGGACTGAAGCTTTCTTT

V: TRBV5-4
J: TRBJ2-5
size: -
D: TRBD2
CDR3: CASSYTGLAGEETQYF
DNA: TGTGCCAGCAGTTATACGGGACTAGCGGGGGAAGAGACCCAGTACTTC

V: TRBV7-3
J: TRBJ1-3
size: -
D: -
CDR3: CASSLRPGVGNTIYF
DNA: TGTGCCAGCAGCTTACGTCCAGGGGTAGGAAACACCATATATTTT

V: TRBV10-3
J: TRBJ1-2
size: -
D: TRBD1
CDR3: CAISPGQGAEEGYTF
DNA: TGTGCCATCAGTCCGGGACAGGGGGCCGAAGAGGGCTACACCTTC

V: TRBV30
J: TRBJ1-3
size: -
D: -
CDR3: CAWSGGDVSGNTIYF
DNA: TGTGCCTGGAGTGGGGGGGACGTCTCTGGAAACACCATATATTTT

V: TRBV7-9
J: TRBJ2-7
size: -
D: TRBD2
CDR3: CASSQDSGSYEQYF
DNA: TGTGCCAGCAGCCAAGATAGCGGGAGCTACGAGCAGTACTTC

V: TRBV14
J: TRBJ2-5
size: -
D: -
CDR3: CASSRPFETQYF
DNA: TGTGCCAGCAGCCGGCCTTTTGAGACCCAGTACTTC

V: TRBV27
J: TRBJ2-1
size: -
D: -
CDR3: CASTATEPGLVYNEQFF
DNA: TGTGCCAGCACGGCGACGGAGCCGGGACTGGTGTACAATGAGCAGTTCTTC

V: TRBV29-1
J: TRBJ1-2
size: -
D: -
CDR3: CSVVKARGREGYGYTF
DNA: TGCAGCGTTGTGAAGGCCAGGGGTCGCGAGGGCTATGGCTACACCTTC

V: TRBV5-1
J: TRBJ1-2
size: -
D: TRBD1
CDR3: CASSPGQGLGGYTF
DNA: TGCGCCAGCAGCCCGGGACAGGGGTTAGGTGGCTACACCTTC

V: TRBV2
J: TRBJ2-3
size: -
D: TRBD2
CDR3: CASSERSGALPTQYF
DNA: TGTGCCAGCAGTGAACGTAGCGGGGCCCTCCCTACGCAGTATTTT

V: TRBV6-5
J: TRBJ1-1
size: few
D: -
CDR3: CASSYSPREGTEAFF
DNA: TGTGCCAGCAGTTACTCTCCCAGGGAAGGGACTGAAGCTTTCTTT